The clone carrying this T cell receptor beta chain was seen repeatedly, ten times or more. The target antigen is unknown. V gave up 2 bases and J gave up 0 bases; unmatched junction bases: 3. CDR1 and CDR2 from the germline V gene are DFQATT and SNEGSKA (reference sequence). CDR3 size: 15 residues. The data were taken from a study of T-cell memory formation after mild COVID-19. Study information: Most TCR clusters belonged to a single donor. Study-wide results and limits: Those CD4+ clones that contracted were mainly in CM and EM (CD8+ ones in EMRA). The finding that pre-infection memory included some responding clones suggested that cross-reactive memory joined.

It was 5'RACE with constant-segment primers that produced the TCR alpha and TCR beta cDNA libraries, which carried sample barcodes and UMIs. TCRdb reprocessed the 5' RACE reads via MiXCR and lists one record per CDR3 protein. This sample carries some 440,000 distinct CDR3 sequences, about 23% of them seen once, and the ten largest clones take about 12%. This sequence joins TRBV20-1 and TRBJ2-3; 9 bases are a match to TRBD2. The sequencing sample was made of PBMCs or a T cell subset sorted from them (not recorded which). The receptor comes from an adult woman who had mild COVID-19 (a few samples of this study predate the infection). Cell type and time point are not known. CDR3 protein: CSARWSGGSTDTQYF. CDR3 DNA: TGCAGTGCTAGATGGAGCGGGGGGAGCACAGATACGCAGTATTTT.